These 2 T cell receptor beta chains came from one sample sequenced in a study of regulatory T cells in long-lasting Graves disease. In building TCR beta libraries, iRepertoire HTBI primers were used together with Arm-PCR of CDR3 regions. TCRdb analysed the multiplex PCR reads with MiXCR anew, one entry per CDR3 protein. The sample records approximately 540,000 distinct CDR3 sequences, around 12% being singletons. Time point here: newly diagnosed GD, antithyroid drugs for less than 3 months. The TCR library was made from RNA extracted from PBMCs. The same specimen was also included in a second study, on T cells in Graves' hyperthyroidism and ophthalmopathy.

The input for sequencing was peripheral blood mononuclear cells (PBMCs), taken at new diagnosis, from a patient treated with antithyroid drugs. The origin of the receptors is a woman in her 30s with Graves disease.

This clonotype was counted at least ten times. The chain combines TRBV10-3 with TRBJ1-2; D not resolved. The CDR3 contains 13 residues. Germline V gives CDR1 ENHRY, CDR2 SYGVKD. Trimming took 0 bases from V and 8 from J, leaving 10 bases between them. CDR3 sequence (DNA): TGTGCCATCAGTGAGTCGCTCGACGGGGGCTACACCTTC. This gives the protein CAISESLDGGYTF.

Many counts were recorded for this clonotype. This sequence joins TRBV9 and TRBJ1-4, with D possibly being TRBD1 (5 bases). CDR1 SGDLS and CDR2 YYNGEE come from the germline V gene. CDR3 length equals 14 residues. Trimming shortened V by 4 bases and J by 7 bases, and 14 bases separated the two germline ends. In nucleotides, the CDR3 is TGTGCCAGCAGCTCGGGCCAGGGAGGTGAAAAACTGTTTTTT. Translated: CASSSGQGGEKLFF.